The text below deals with one T cell receptor (beta chain). Its cognate antigen is unknown. V lost 3 bases and J lost 9, with 18 bases in between. Germline assignment: CDR1 SNHLY and CDR2 FYNNEI. CDR3 length: 15 amino acids. TCRdb processed the RT-PCR reads anew with MiXCR; each CDR3 protein has one entry. The sample records about 960 distinct CDR3 sequences, 75% to 90% being singletons. This entry belongs to a study of yellow fever vaccine responses in identical twins. Study observations and caveats: As reported, the vaccine T cell response of twins seemed partly convergent and partly personalized.

This material consisted of T cells from blood (PBMCs), unsorted or a sorted subset (not recorded which), taken before or after yellow fever vaccination (not recorded which). This sequence joins TRBV2 and TRBJ2-1, with D possibly being TRBD1 (7 bases). This TCR was sampled from a female donor who received the yellow fever vaccine. This CDR3 is CASSEEGAGAAEQFF. In DNA form, the CDR3 reads TGTGCCAGCAGTGAGGAGGGGGCAGGAGCTGCTGAGCAGTTCTTC.